This T cell receptor (beta chain) was recovered during a study of brain T cells in children with intractable seizures. Using immunoSEQ multiplex PCR, the repertoire was profiled, and TCRdb retains in-frame clones only, with some absent. The top ten hold about 5.8% of the sample, which has 300,000 to 400,000 clones, about 94% seen once. Indicated time point: blood from clinic visit 5 months post-surgery; TSC patient then seizure free. V trimming: 5 bases; J trimming: 7 bases; junction bases outside the gene matches: 14. The germline V gene encodes CDR1 SEHNR and CDR2 FQNEAQ (reference sequence). The CDR3 loop spans 17 amino acids.

The sample was peripheral blood, taken roughly 5 months after surgery. This TCR came from a boy under two years old with tuberous sclerosis and intractable seizures. The rearrangement uses TRBV7-9 and TRBJ1-5, with 10 bases aligning to TRBD1. CDR3 DNA sequence: TGTGCCAGCAGCGACTCCACGGGACAGGGGCCTGACCAGCCCCAGCATTTT. Translation gives CASSDSTGQGPDQPQHF.